This TCR beta chain came from a study of OX40 agonist ivuxolimab in advanced cancers. Produced via immunoSEQ multiplex PCR; TCRdb's table is partial and in-frame only. Here the sample spans tens of thousands of clones, 65% to 90% being singletons. This CDR3 has 13 residues. The germline V gene encodes CDR1 LNHNV and CDR2 YYDKDF (reference sequence). Deletions cut 5 bases from V and 3 bases from J, with 11 bases between. This chain joins TRBV15 and TRBJ2-7; D gene ambiguous. Sequences were derived from CD4+ or CD8+ T cells sorted from blood, sampled in a trial of the OX40 agonist ivuxolimab. The TCR comes from an adult with an advanced solid tumor such as melanoma, head and neck, liver or kidney cancer. CDR3 DNA sequence: TGTGCCACCAGCCGAACCAACTTCTACGAGCAGTACTTC. This codes for CATSRTNFYEQYF.